The entry that follows covers one T cell receptor (beta chain) sequence. Its antigen is unknown. The germline V gene encodes CDR1 KGHSH and CDR2 LQKENI. The V end was cut by 4 bases, the J end by 2 bases, with 15 bases between. The CDR3 contains 16 residues. TCRdb keeps only in-frame clones here, not all; method: immunoSEQ multiplex PCR. The table lists 77,000 or so clones, 75% to 95% of them singletons. These data are taken from a study of OX40 agonist ivuxolimab in advanced cancers. About the research overall: The study gave patients intravenous ivuxolimab at 0.01 to 10 mg/kg every 2 weeks. Study-wide results and caveats: At 0.1 to 3.0 mg/kg and by week 6, clonal expansion occurred in CD4+ and CD8+ blood T cells. Relative to CD4+, CD8+ T cells held more expanded clones on average. Normalized expansion of T-cell clones was also low for some nonresponders.

The source was CD4+ or CD8+ T cells sorted from blood, collected in a trial of the OX40 agonist ivuxolimab. The chain joins TRBV18 to TRBJ2-1; D perhaps matches TRBD2 (6 bases). This receptor was identified in an adult with an advanced solid tumor such as melanoma, head and neck, liver or kidney cancer. In nucleotides, the CDR3 is TGTGCCAGCTCACTTGCGGGGTCAGGCACCTACAATGAGCAGTTCTTC. Its translation: CASSLAGSGTYNEQFF.